The following is a T cell receptor beta chain sequence with its context. This clonotype was detected many times. The target of this receptor is not known. No base-level quality is on record; no much larger clone is a single base apart. The source of the sample is a study of T cells in Graves' hyperthyroidism and ophthalmopathy (dated by TCRdb to between 2017 and 2020). Background for the entire study: Peripheral blood was collected at initial diagnosis, before any treatment. To identify distinguishing TCR V-J signatures, a discovery cohort of 90 to 100 patients was used, comprising some 43 with Graves' ophthalmopathy and some 60 with stable Graves' hyperthyroidism. Prospective prediction of ophthalmopathy was tested in an independent validation cohort consisting of fewer than 20 hyperthyroidism patients and around 16 patients who later progressed to ophthalmopathy. For training and testing, the 110 or so patients in the discovery cohort were randomly divided in a 7:3 ratio. The study also compared thyroid tissue and blood T-cell repertoires from more than 5 Graves' hyperthyroidism patients. Once sampling was done, hyperthyroidism patients were given methimazole at a starting dose of 30 mg daily, whereas ophthalmopathy patients were given high-dose intravenous methylprednisolone. The paper reports TCR Vbeta CDR3 sequencing of some 140 peripheral blood samples: 40 or so ophthalmopathy, around 80 hyperthyroidism and roughly 17 progressor patients.

The V and J ends are trimmed by 3 bases and 5 bases, leaving 10 bases between them. CDR1 and CDR2, per the germline V gene, are MDHEN and SYDVKM. The CDR3 has 13 amino acids, counting the end cysteine and phenylalanine. The read is trimmed to its CDR3 DNA, 39 bases read in frame from base 1. Ophthalmopathy patients had moderately to severely active disease, Clinical Activity Score of at least 3, NOSPECS grade of at least 4, and duration under 3 months. Any patient with an uncontrolled infection, another autoimmune disease, pregnancy or lactation was excluded. Diagnoses were established on the basis of clinical symptoms, serum thyroxine and TRAb, thyroid ultrasound, and orbital computed tomography. Ficoll-Paque density gradient centrifugation was used to isolate PBMCs from about 9.4 ml of fresh peripheral blood. Total RNA was extracted with Trizol reagent, and quality was checked on an Agilent 2100 Bioanalyzer.

General study outcomes and caveats: Blood samples also contained most of the expanded thyroid clonotypes (frequency above 0.001), which suggests that blood repertoires may reflect thyroid immune responses. During validation, the model predicted progression to ophthalmopathy a median of approximately 6.5 months ahead of onset, with almost 71% sensitivity and about 75% specificity. Sample size was not statistically predetermined, and blinding of investigators to group allocation was not performed. A model built on a 13 V-J signature distinguished ophthalmopathy from stable hyperthyroidism, reaching 85% to 90% sensitivity and approximately 83% specificity in cross-validation and 80%/75% in testing.

TCR beta CDR3 regions were amplified from RNA transcripts. The TCR CDR3 was subjected to a first round of RT-PCR using the HTBI primer set and the Qiagen OneStep RT-PCR kit. Libraries were constructed in a second round of multiplex PCR, after which size selection and purification were carried out. Sequencing of the libraries was done on an Illumina HiSeq2000 using paired-end 100 bp reads. In the original analysis: Raw data were processed with SOAPnuke, discarding reads with adapters, uncalled bases, mean Phred below 15, or no exact constant-primer or identifier match. High-quality paired reads were merged using COPE v1.2.5, and each unique nucleotide sequence was defined as a clonotype. MiTCR v1.1 was used to align the clonotypes against IMGT TRBV, TRBD and TRBJ reference segments. The analysis was restricted to V-J combinations with a frequency above 0.0001, which together covered 98% to 99.2% of the repertoires. The TCS score was defined as F50 (clonal expansion) divided by E x V (chaos), with BLOSUM62-based TCRdist calculated between CDR3 peptides within each V-J. Welch's t-statistics and random forest reduced fewer than 550 V-J features to around 14, which were used in a naive Bayes classifier (R e1071). TCRdb reprocessed the public reads (quality trimming at Q25 with fastp, clone calling with MiXCR) and kept in-frame beta chains. One record per CDR3 amino acid sequence lists the most common genes and DNA. It is TCRdb's table, rather than the study itself, that gives the V and J calls and clone size. This sample holds approximately 250,000 distinct CDR3 sequences; roughly 22% were observed only once. The ten largest clones capture about 40% of the sample.

Sequencing was done on a sample of blood. The clonotype originates from a woman between 40 and 50 years old with Graves' ophthalmopathy. The chain joins TRBV28 to TRBJ1-2, with the D gene too uncertain to name. The DNA sequence reads TGTGCCAGCAGTTTTTCCCCTTGGTATGGCTACACCTTC. This is translated as CASSFSPWYGYTF.